This passage covers 9 T cell receptor beta chains from one sample sequenced in a study of a mutant IDH1 vaccine in newly diagnosed glioma. Time point indicated: week 23, last vaccination. The content of each vaccine dose was 300 ug of mutant IDH1 20-mer peptide, and topical imiquimod accompanied it. No cognate antigen is known for these TCRs. Sequenced by immunoSEQ multiplex PCR; TCRdb stores in-frame clones only, minus some. The repertoire holds 60,000 or so clones, with 70% to 90% as singletons. The material was PBMCs, obtained from a glioma patient whose treatment included an IDH1 peptide vaccine. Receptor source: a man under 40 with glioma.

The chain uses TRBV10-2 and TRBJ1-3; the match to TRBD1 covers 8 bases. The J segment lost 2 bases and the V segment lost 6 bases, leaving 3 bases of the junction unmatched. Germline CDR1 is WSHSY and CDR2 is SAAADI. The CDR3 extends over 14 amino acids. CDR3 DNA: TGCGCCAGCAGCCAGGACAGGGCTGGAAACACCATATATTTT. Translation: CASSQDRAGNTIYF.

CDR3 in amino acids: CASSLGVPGQGQETQYF. As DNA, the CDR3 is TGTGCCAGCAGCTTGGGAGTACCCGGACAGGGGCAAGAGACCCAGTACTTC. The rearrangement uses TRBV5-6 and TRBJ2-5, with TRBD1 matching 9 bases. Germline V lookup: CDR1 SGHDT, CDR2 YYEEEE. Trimming took 0 bases from V and 2 from J; bases not matched to a gene: 8. The CDR3 extends over 17 amino acids. Variable domain in full (rest from reference TRBV5-6 and TRBJ2-5): DAGVTQSPTHLIKTRGQQVTLRCSPKSGHDTVSWYQQALGQGPQFIFQYYEEEERQRGNFPDRFSGHQFPNYSSELNVNALLLGDSALYLCASSLGVPGQGQETQYFGPGTRLLVL.

The genes are TRBV5-4 and TRBJ2-1, with 11 bases identical to TRBD2. Trimming removed 7 bases from V and 8 bases from J; junction bases left unmatched: 8. Germline CDR1 SGHNT, CDR2 YYREEE (reference sequence). The CDR3 has 14 residues. The CDR3 sequence: CASLTSGGRDEQFF. DNA for the CDR3: TGTGCCAGCCTTACTAGCGGGGGACGGGATGAGCAGTTCTTC.

The chain employs TRBV28 and TRBJ1-5; a possible D gene is TRBD1 (6 bases). Between the trimmed V and J ends, which lost 4 bases and 5 bases, there was a span of 24 bases. This CDR3 has 18 amino acids. Germline CDR1 and CDR2: MDHEN and SYDVKM. The CDR3 is CASSSITGIGSVDQPQHF. The CDR3 coding sequence is TGTGCCAGCAGTTCCATCACAGGGATAGGTTCGGTAGATCAGCCCCAGCATTTT.

The V gene is TRBV11-3, the J gene TRBJ2-5; D not certain. V was trimmed by 0 bases and J by 5 bases, leaving 10 bases between them. In germline, CDR1 is SGHNT, CDR2 YENEEA. The CDR3 length is 14 residues. Written as DNA, the CDR3 is TGTGCCAGCAGCTTAGATCAGGACCGGGAGACCCAGTACTTC. Translation gives CASSLDQDRETQYF. The full variable domain, rest sourced from reference TRBV11-3 and TRBJ2-5, is EAGVVQSPRYKIIEKKQPVAFWCNPISGHNTLYWYLQNLGQGPELLIRYENEEAVDDSQLPKDRFSAERLKGVDSTLKIQPAELGDSAVYLCASSLDQDRETQYFGPGTRLLVL.

The gene calls are TRBV25-1 and TRBJ1-2, with a tentative D call TRBD1 (6 bases). The CDR3 spans 15 residues. The germline CDR1 and CDR2 sequences are MGHDK and SYGVNS. The germline V and J ends were trimmed by 6 bases and 2 bases, with 16 bases remaining between them. CDR3 protein: CASREHREMNYGYTF. CDR3 DNA sequence: TGTGCCAGCAGGGAGCACAGGGAAATGAACTATGGCTACACCTTC.

This chain joins TRBV10-3 and TRBJ2-1, with TRBD1 as a possible D gene (5 bases). CDR1 and CDR2 from the germline V gene are ENHRY and SYGVKD. CDR3 length: 14 amino acids. The V end was cut by 1 base, the J end by 8 bases, with 12 bases between. The DNA for the CDR3 is TGTGCCATCAGTGAGTTAAGGGGTGTCGATGAGCAGTTCTTC. Protein sequence: CAISELRGVDEQFF.

The chain is built from TRBV23-1 and TRBJ1-5, with D unclear. TRBV23-1 is recorded as an ORF, its role being uncertain. CDR3 size: 11 residues. V was clipped by 4 bases and J by 3 bases, with 1 base between them. The CDR3 coding sequence is TGCGCCAGCAGTCTCAATCAGCCCCAGCATTTT. It codes for CASSLNQPQHF.

This rearrangement joins TRBV28 to TRBJ1-5; TRBD1 matches 7 bases. Unmatched junction bases numbered 8, after V lost 7 bases and J lost 2 bases. Germline CDR1 MDHEN, CDR2 SYDVKM. The CDR3 sequence is 15 residues long. CDR3 in DNA: TGTGCCAGCACCCCATTTGGGACAGGCAATCAGCCCCAGCATTTT. Protein sequence: CASTPFGTGNQPQHF. The whole variable domain, filled in from reference TRBV28 and TRBJ1-5, reads DVKVTQSSRYLVKRTGEKVFLECVQDMDHENMFWYRQDPGLGLRLIYFSYDVKMKEKGDIPEGYSVSREKKERFSLILESASTNQTSMYLCASTPFGTGNQPQHFGDGTRLSIL.